What follows is one TCR beta chain and its context. The sample belongs to a study of blood T cell repertoires in COVID-19. For the study at large: The study drew acute and convalescent COVID-19 samples from the United States, Italy and Spain.

Produced via immunoSEQ multiplex PCR; TCRdb's table is partial and in-frame only. The sample lists some 220,000 clones; about four fifths were seen once. Sequencing input: peripheral blood. The TCR comes from a woman in her sixties with acute or convalescent COVID-19.

The chain's CDR3 is CASSYGRWVTGVVHEQYF. Written as DNA, the CDR3 is TGTGCCAGCAGTTACGGCCGTTGGGTAACAGGGGTTGTCCACGAGCAGTACTTC. The chain links TRBV6-2 or TRBV6-3 to TRBJ2-7, with 7 bases matching TRBD1. V lost 2 bases and J lost 5; bases outside the gene matches: 18. There are 18 residues in the CDR3. Germline loops: CDR1 MNHEY, CDR2 SVGEGT.